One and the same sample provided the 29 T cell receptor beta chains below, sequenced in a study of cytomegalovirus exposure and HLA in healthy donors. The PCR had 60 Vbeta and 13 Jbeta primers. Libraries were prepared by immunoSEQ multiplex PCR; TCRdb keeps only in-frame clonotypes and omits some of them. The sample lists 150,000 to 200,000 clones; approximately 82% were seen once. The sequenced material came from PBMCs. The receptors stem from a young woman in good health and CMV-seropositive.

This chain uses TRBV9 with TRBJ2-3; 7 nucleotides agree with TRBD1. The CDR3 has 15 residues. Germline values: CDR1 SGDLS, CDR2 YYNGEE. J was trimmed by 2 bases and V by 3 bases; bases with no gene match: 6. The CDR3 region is CASSAPQGNTDTQYF. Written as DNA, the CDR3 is TGTGCCAGCAGCGCTCCACAGGGGAACACAGATACGCAGTATTTT.

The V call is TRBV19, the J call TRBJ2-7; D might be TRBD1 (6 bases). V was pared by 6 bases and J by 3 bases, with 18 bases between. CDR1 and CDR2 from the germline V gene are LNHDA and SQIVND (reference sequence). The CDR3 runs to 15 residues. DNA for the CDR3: TGTGCCAGTAGACAGGGTGCGAGCCAGTACTACGAGCAGTACGTC. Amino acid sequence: CASRQGASQYYEQYV.

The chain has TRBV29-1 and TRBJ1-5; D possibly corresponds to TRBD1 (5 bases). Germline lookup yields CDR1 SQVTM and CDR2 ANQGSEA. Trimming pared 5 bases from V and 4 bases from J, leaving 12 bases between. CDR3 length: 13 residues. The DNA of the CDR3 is TGCAGCGTTTCGGTGGGGGGAAATCAGCCCCAGCATTTT. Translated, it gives CSVSVGGNQPQHF.

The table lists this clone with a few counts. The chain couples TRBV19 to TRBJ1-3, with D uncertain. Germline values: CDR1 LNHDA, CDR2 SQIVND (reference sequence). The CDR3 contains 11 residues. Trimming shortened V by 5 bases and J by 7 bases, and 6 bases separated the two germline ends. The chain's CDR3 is CASSFLNTIYF. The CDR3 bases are TGTGCCAGTAGTTTCCTGAACACCATATATTTT.

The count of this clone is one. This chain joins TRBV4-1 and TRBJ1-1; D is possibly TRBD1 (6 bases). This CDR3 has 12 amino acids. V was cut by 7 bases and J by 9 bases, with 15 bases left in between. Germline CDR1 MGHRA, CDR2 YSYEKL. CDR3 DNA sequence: TGCGCCAGCACCGCGGGGGGGGCTCAAGCTTTCTTT. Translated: CASTAGGAQAFF.

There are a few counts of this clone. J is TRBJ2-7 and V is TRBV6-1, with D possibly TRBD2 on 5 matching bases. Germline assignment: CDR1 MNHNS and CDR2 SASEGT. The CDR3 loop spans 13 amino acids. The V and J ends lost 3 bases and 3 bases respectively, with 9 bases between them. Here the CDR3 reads CASSDYGIYEQYF. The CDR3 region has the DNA TGTGCCAGCAGTGACTACGGGATCTACGAGCAGTACTTC.

The CDR3 nucleotides are TGTGCCAGCTCACCTGGGCTGGGCGTATGGTATGGCTACACCTTC. This translates into CASSPGLGVWYGYTF. The rearrangement joins TRBV18 to TRBJ1-2; D uncertain. CDR1 is KGHSH, CDR2 LQKENI, per germline. V was cut by 3 bases and J by 5 bases, with 16 bases left in between. CDR3 length: 15 amino acids.

CDR3 loop: CASSQGVFNNSPLHF. For the CDR3, the DNA is TGTGCCAGTAGCCAGGGGGTTTTTAATAATTCACCCCTCCACTTT. J is TRBJ1-6 and V is TRBV19; TRBD1 agrees at 7 bases. Trimming removed 6 bases from V and 5 bases from J; junction bases left unmatched: 7. From germline, CDR1 is LNHDA and CDR2 SQIVND (reference sequence). This CDR3 is 15 amino acids long.

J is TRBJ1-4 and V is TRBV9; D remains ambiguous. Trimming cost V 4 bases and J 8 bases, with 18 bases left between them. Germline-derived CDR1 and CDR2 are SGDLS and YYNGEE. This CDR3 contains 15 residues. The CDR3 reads CASSPTSRGREKLFF. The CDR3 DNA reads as TGTGCCAGCAGCCCCACGTCACGGGGTCGAGAAAAACTGTTTTTT.

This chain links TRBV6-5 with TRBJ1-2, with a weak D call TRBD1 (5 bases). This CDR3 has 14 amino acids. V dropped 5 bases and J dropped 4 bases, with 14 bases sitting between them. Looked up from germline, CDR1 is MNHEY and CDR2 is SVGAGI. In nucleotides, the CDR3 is TGTGCCAGCAGTCCGCAGGGCTCCTTCTATGGCTACACCTTC. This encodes CASSPQGSFYGYTF.

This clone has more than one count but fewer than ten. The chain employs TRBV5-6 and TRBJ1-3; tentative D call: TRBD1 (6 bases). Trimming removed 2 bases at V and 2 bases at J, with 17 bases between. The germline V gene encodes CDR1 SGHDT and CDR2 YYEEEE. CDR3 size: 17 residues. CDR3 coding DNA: TGTGCCAGCAGCTTTAAACCGACAGGTTCGCCTGGAAACACCATATATTTT. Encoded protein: CASSFKPTGSPGNTIYF.

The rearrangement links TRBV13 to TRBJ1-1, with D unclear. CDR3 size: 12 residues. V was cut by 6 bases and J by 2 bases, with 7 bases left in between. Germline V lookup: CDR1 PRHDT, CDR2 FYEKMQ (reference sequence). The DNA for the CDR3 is TGTGCCAGCAGATATAGTAACACTGAAGCTTTCTTT. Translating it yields CASRYSNTEAFF.

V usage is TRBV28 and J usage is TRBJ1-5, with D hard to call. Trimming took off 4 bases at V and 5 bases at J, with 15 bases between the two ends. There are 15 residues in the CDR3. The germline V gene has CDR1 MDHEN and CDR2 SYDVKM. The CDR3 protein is CASSSRLRSHQPQHF. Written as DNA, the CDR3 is TGTGCCAGCAGTTCTCGACTGCGCTCTCATCAGCCCCAGCATTTT.

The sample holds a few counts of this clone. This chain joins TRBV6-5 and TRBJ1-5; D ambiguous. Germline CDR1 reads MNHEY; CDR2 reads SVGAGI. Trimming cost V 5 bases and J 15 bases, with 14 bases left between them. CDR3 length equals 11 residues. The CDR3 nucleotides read TGTGCCAGCAGTAGCGGTGACTCACTGCATTTT. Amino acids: CASSSGDSLHF.

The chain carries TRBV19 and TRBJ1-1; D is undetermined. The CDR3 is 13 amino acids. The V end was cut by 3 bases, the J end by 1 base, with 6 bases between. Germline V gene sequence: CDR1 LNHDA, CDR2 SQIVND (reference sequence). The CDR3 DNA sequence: TGTGCCAGTAGTATGTCCCGGAACACTGAAGCTTTCTTT. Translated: CASSMSRNTEAFF.

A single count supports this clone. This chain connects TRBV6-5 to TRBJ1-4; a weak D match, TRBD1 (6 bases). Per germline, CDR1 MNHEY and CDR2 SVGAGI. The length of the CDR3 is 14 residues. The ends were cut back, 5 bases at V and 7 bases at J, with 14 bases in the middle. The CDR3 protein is CASSLGRRGEKLFF. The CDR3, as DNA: TGTGCCAGCAGTCTGGGACGCAGGGGTGAAAAACTGTTTTTT.

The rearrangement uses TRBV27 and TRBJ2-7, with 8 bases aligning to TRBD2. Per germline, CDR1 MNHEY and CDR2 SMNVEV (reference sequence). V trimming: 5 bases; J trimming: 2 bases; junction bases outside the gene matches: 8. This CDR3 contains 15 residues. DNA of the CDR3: TGTGCCAGCAGTCCCGGGGGGGCTCGTCCCTACGAGCAGTACGTC. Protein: CASSPGGARPYEQYV.

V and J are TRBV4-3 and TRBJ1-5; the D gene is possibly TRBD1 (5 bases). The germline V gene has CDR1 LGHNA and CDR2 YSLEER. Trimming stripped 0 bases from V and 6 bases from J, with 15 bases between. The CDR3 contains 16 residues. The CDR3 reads CASSQDYGGEVQPQHF. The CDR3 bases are TGCGCCAGCAGCCAAGATTATGGAGGGGAGGTTCAGCCCCAGCATTTT.

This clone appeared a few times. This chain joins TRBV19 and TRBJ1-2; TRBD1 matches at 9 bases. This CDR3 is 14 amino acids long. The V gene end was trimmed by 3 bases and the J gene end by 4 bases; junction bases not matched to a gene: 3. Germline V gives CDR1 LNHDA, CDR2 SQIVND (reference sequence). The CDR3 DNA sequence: TGTGCCAGTAGTATCACAGGGGGCGTCTATGGCTACACCTTC. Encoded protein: CASSITGGVYGYTF.

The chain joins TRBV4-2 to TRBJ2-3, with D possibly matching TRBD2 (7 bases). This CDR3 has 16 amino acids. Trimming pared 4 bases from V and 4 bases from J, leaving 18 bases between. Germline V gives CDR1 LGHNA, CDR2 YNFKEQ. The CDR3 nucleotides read TGTGCCAGCAGCCTAGGGGGGGACCCTTTGGCAGATACGCAGTATTTT. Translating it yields CASSLGGDPLADTQYF.

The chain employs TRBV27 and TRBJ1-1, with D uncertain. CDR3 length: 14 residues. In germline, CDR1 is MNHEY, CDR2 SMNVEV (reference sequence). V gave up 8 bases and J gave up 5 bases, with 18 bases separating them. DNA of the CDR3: TGTGCCAGCCGCTCGGGCCCCCGGGGAACTGAAGCTTTCTTT. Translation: CASRSGPRGTEAFF.

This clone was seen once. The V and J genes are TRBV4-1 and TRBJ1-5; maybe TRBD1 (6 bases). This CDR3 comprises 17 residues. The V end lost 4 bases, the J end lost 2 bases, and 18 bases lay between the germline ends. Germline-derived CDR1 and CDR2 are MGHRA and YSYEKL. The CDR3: CASSPRTAVERNQPQHF. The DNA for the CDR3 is TGCGCCAGCAGCCCTAGGACAGCGGTCGAACGCAATCAGCCCCAGCATTTT.

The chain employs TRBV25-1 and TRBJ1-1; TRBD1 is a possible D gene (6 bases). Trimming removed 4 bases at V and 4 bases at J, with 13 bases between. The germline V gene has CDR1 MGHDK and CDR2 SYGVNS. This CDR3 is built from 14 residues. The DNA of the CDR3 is TGTGCCAGCAGTGTATGGGGGCAGGTCACTGAAGCTTTCTTT. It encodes CASSVWGQVTEAFF. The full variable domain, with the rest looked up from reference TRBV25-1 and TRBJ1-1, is EADIYQTPRYLVIGTGKKITLECSQTMGHDKMYWYQQDPGMELHLIHYSYGVNSTEKGDLSSESTVSRIRTEHFPLTLESARPSHTSQYLCASSVWGQVTEAFFGQGTRLTVV.

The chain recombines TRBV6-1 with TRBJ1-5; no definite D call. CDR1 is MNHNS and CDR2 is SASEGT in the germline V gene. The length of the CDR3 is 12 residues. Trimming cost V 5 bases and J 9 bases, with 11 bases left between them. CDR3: CASSNTAVPQHF. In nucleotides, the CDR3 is TGTGCCAGCAGTAACACGGCGGTGCCCCAGCATTTT.

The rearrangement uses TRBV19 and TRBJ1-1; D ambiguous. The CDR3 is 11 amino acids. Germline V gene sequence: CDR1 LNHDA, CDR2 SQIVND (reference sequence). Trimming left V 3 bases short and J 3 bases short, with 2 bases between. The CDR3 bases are TGTGCCAGTAGTATCTACACTGAAGCTTTCTTT. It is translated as CASSIYTEAFF.

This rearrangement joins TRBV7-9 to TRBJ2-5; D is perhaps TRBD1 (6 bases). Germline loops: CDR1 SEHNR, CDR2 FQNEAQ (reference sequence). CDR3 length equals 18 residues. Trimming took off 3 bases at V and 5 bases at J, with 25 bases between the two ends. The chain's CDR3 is CASSFLDGGQLSGETQYF. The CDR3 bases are TGTGCCAGCAGCTTCCTGGATGGGGGACAACTTAGTGGGGAGACCCAGTACTTC.

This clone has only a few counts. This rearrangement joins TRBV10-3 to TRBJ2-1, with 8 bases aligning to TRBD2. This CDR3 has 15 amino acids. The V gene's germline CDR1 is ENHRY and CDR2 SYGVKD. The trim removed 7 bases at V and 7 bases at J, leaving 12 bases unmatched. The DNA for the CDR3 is TGTGCCATCACTAAGGGACTAGGTGACAGAAATGAGCAGTTCTTC. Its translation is CAITKGLGDRNEQFF.

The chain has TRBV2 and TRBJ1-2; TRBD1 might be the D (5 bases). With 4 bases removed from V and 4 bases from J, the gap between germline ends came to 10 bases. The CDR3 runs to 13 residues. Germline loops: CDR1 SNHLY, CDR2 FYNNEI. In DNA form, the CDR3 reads TGTGCCAGCAGTGCTGACAGAATCTATGGCTACACCTTC. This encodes CASSADRIYGYTF.

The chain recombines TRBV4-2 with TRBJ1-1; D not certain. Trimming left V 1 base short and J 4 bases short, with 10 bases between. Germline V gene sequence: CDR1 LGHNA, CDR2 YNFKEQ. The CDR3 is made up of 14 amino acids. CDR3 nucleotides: TGTGCCAGCAGCCAAGGCGGGGTTAGCACTGAAGCTTTCTTT. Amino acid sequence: CASSQGGVSTEAFF.